The sequence of this T cell receptor (beta chain) was determined in a study of T cells expressing NK-cell markers. TCRdb reprocessed the 5' RACE reads; each CDR3 protein has one entry and no DNA is given. The table lists roughly 390,000 distinct CDR3 sequences. The receptor comes from a man between 18 and 69 years old in good health. Sequencing was done on a sample of blood T cells: a sorted CD56 or NKG2C T cell subset, CD4+ or CD8+ T cells, or bulk PBMC T cells (not recorded which).

This CDR3 reads CASSLTVSSYEQYF. The rearrangement joins TRBV12-3 or TRBV12-4 to TRBJ2-7. The CDR3 covers 14 residues.